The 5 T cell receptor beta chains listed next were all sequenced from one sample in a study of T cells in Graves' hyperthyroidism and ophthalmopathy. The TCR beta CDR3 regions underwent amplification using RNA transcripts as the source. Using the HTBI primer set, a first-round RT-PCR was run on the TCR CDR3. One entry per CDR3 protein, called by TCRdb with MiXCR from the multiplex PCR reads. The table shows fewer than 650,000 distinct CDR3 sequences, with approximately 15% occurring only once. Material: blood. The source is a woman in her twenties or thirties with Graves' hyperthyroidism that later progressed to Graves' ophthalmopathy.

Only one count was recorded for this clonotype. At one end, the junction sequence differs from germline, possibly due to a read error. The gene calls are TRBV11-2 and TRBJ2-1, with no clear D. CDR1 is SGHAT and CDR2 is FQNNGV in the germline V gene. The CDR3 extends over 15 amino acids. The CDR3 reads CADSVGRLSSNEQFF. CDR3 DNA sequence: TGTGCCGACTCTGTGGGCAGGCTCTCCTCCAATGAGCAGTTCTTC.

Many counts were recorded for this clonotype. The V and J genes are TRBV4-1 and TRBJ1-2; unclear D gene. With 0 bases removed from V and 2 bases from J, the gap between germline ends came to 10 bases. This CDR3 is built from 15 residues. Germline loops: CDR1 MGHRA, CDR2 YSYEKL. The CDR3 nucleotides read TGCGCCAGCAGCCAAGAGTACAGAATGAACTATGGCTACACCTTC. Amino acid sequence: CASSQEYRMNYGYTF.

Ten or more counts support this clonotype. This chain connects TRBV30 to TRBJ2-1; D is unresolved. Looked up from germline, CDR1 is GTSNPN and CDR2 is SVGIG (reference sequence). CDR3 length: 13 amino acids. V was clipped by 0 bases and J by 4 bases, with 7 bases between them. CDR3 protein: CAWSVQVYNEQFF. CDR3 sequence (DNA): TGTGCCTGGAGTGTGCAGGTATACAATGAGCAGTTCTTC.

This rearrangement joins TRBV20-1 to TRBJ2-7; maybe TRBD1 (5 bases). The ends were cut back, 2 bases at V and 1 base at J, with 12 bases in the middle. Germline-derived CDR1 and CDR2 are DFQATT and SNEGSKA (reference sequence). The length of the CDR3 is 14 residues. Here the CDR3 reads CSARRGPPSYEQYF. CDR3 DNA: TGCAGTGCTAGAAGGGGCCCCCCATCCTACGAGCAGTACTTC.

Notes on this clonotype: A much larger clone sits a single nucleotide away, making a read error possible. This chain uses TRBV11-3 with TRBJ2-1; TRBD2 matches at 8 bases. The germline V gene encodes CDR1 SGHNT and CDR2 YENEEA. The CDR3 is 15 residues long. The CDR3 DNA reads TGTGCCAGCAAGGGGGTAGCGGGGTCCTACAGTGAGCAGTTCTTC. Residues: CASKGVAGSYSEQFF.